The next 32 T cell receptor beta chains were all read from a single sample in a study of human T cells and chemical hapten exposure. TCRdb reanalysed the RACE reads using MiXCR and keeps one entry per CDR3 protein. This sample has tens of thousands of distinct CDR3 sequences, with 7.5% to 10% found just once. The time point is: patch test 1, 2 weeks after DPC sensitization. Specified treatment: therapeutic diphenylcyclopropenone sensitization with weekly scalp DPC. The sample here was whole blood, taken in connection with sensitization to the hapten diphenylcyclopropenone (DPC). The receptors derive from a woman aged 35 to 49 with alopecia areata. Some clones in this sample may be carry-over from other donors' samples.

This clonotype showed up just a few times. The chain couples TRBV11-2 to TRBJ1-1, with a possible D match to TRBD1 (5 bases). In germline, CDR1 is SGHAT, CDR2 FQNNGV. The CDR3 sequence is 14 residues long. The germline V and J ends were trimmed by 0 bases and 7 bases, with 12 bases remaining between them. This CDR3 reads CASSLDRVTYEAFF. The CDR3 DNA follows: TGTGCCAGCAGCTTAGACAGGGTTACTTATGAAGCTTTCTTT.

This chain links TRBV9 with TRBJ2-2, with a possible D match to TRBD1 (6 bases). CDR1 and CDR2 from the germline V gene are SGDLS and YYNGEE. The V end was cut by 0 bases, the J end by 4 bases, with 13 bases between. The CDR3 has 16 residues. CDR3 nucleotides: TGTGCCAGCAGCGTAGCTCAGGGGCGCGCCACCGGGGAGCTGTTTTTT. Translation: CASSVAQGRATGELFF.

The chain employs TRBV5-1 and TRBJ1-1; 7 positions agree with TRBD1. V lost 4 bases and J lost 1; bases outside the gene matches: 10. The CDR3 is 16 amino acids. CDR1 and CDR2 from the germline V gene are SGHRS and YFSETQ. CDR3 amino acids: CASSPWTGETNTEAFF. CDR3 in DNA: TGCGCCAGCAGCCCGTGGACAGGTGAAACGAACACTGAAGCTTTCTTT.

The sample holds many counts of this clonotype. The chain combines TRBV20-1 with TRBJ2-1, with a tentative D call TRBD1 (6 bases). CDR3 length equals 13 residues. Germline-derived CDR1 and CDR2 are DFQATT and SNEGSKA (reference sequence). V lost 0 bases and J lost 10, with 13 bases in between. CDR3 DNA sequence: TGCAGTGCTAGAGATTGGGAACAGGGAGAGCAGTTCTTC. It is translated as CSARDWEQGEQFF.

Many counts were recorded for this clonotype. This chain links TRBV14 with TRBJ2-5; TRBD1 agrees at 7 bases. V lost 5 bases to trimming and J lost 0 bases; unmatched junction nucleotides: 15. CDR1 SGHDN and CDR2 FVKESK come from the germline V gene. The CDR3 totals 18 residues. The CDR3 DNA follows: TGTGCCAGCAGCTCCCGACCATTTACCACAGGGGACCAAGAGACCCAGTACTTC. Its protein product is CASSSRPFTTGDQETQYF.

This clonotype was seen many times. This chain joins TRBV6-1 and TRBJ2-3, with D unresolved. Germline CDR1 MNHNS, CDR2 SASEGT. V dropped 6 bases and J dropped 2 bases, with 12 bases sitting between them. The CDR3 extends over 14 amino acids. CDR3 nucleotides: TGTGCCAGCAGGAAGGTGCAGAACACAGATACGCAGTATTTT. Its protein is CASRKVQNTDTQYF.

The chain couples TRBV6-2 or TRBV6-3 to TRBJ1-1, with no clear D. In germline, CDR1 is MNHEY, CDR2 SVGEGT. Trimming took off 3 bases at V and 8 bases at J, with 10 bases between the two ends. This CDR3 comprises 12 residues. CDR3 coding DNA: TGTGCCAGCAGTTATGTGACCGAAGAAGCTTTCTTT. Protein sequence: CASSYVTEEAFF.

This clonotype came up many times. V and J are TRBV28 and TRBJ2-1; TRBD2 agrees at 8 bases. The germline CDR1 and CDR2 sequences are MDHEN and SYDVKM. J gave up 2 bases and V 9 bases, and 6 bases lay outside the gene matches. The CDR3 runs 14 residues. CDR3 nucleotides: TGTGCCAGTACACGGGGGGGCACCTACAATGAGCAGTTCTTC. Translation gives CASTRGGTYNEQFF.

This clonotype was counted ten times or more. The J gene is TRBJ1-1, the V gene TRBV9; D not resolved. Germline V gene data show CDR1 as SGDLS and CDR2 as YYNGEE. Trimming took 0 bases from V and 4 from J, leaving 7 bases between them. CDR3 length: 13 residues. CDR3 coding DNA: TGTGCCAGCAGCGTAGGGCAGTCCACTGAAGCTTTCTTT. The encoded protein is CASSVGQSTEAFF.

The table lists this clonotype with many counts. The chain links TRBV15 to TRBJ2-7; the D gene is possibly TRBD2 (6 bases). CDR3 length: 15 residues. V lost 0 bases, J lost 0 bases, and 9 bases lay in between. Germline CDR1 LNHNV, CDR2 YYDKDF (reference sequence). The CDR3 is CATSREHGGSYEQYF. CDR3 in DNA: TGTGCCACCAGCAGAGAACACGGGGGCTCCTACGAGCAGTACTTC.

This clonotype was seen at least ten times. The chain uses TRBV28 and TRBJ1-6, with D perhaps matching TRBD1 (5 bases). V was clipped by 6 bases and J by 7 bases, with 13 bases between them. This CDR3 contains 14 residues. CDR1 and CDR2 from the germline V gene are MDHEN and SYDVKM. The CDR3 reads CASRPGTANSPLHF. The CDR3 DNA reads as TGTGCCAGCAGGCCCGGGACGGCAAATTCACCCCTCCACTTT.

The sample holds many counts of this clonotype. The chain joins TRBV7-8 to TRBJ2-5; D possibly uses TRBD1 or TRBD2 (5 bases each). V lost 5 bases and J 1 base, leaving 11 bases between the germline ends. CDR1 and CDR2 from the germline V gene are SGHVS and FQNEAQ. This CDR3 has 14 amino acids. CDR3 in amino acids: CASSTGTVQETQYF. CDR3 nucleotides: TGTGCCAGCAGCACCGGGACGGTCCAAGAGACCCAGTACTTC.

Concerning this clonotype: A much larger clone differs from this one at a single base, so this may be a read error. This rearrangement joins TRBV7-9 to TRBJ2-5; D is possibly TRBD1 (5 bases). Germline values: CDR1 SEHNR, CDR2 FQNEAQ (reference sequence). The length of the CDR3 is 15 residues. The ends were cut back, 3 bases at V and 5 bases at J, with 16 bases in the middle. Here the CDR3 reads CASSLVTAIHETQYF. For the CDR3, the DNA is TGTGCCAGCAGCTTGGTGACAGCAATACACGAGACCCAGTACTTC.

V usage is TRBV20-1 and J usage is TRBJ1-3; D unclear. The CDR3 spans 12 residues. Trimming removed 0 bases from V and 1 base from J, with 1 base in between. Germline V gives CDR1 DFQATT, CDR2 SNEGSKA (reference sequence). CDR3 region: CSARDSGNTIYF. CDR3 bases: TGCAGTGCTAGAGATTCTGGAAACACCATATATTTT.

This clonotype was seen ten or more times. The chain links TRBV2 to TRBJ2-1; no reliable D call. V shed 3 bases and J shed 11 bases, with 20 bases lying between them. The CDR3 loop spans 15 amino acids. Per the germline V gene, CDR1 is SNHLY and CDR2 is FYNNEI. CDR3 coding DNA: TGTGCCAGCAGTGAGGGCCAGCTAAACCGGAGTAAGCAGTTCTTC. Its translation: CASSEGQLNRSKQFF.

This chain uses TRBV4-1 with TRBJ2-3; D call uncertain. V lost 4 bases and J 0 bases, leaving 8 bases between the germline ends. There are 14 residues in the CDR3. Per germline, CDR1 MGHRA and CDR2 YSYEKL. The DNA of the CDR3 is TGCGCCAGCAGCCTAACGGTTAGCACAGATACGCAGTATTTT. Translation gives CASSLTVSTDTQYF.

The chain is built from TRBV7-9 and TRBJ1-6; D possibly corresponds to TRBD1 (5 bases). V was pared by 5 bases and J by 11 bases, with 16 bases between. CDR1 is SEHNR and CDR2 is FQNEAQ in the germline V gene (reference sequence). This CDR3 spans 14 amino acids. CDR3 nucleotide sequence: TGTGCCAGCAGCGCTCAGGGAGTAGGGGCACCCCTCCACTTT. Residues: CASSAQGVGAPLHF. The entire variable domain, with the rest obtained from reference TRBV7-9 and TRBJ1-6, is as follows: DTGVSQNPRHKITKRGQNVTFRCDPISEHNRLYWYRQTLGQGPEFLTYFQNEAQLEKSRLLSDRFSAERPKGSFSTLEIQRTEQGDSAMYLCASSAQGVGAPLHFGNGTRLTVT.

CDR3 residues: CASSLAQAILSYEQYF. DNA of the CDR3: TGTGCCAGCAGCTTAGCACAGGCCATACTCTCCTACGAGCAGTACTTC. The chain is built from TRBV7-2 and TRBJ2-7; possibly TRBD1 for D (5 bases). Germline CDR1 reads SGHTA; CDR2 reads FQGNSA. The germline V and J ends were trimmed by 0 bases and 0 bases, with 12 bases remaining between them. The CDR3 extends over 16 amino acids.

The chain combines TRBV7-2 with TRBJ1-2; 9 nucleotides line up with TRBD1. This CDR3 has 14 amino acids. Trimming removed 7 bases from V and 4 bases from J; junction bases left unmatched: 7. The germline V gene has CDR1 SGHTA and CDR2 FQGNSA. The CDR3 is CASTRTGGSYGYTF. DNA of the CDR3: TGTGCCAGCACCCGTACAGGGGGCAGCTATGGCTACACCTTC.

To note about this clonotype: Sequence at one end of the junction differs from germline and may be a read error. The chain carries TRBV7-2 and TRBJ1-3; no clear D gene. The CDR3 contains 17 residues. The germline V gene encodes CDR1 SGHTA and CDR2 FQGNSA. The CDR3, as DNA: TGTGCCAGCAACTTAGTCGGGCGATCCCGCTCTGGAAACACCATATATTTT. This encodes CASNLVGRSRSGNTIYF.

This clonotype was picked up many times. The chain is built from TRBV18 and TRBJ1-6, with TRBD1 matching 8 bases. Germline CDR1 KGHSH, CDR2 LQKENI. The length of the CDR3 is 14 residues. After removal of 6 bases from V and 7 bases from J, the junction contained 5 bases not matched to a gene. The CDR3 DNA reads TGTGCCAGCTCCCAGGACAGGGAGAATTCACCCCTCCACTTT. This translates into CASSQDRENSPLHF.

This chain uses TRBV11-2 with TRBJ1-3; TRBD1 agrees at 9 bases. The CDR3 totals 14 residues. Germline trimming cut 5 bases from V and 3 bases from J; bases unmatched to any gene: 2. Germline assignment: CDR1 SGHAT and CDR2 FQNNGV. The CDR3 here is CASSTGGGGNTIYF. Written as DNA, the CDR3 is TGTGCCAGCAGCACAGGGGGCGGTGGAAACACCATATATTTT.

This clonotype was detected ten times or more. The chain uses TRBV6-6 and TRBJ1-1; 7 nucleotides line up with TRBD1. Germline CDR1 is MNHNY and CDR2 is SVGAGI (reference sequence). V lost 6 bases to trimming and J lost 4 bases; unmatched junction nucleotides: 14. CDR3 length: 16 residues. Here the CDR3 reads CASRSSGGAGGTEAFF. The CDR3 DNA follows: TGTGCCAGCAGGTCCTCGGGGGGCGCAGGGGGCACTGAAGCTTTCTTT.

The CDR3 loop is CASSQLGTDYGYTF. CDR3 DNA: TGTGCCAGCAGCCAGCTAGGGACAGACTATGGCTACACCTTC. The rearrangement links TRBV2 to TRBJ1-2; 7 nucleotides align to TRBD1. Trimming removed 6 bases from V and 3 bases from J; junction bases left unmatched: 7. The CDR3 has 14 residues. Germline V gives CDR1 SNHLY, CDR2 FYNNEI.

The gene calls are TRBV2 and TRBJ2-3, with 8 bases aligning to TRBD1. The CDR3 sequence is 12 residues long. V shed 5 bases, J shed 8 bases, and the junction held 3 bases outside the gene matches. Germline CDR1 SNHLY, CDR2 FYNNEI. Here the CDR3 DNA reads TGTGCCAGCAGTCCACAGGGGGGTACGCAGTATTTT. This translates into CASSPQGGTQYF.

CDR3 nucleotides: TGTGCCAGCAGCTTAGCGAGGACTAGCGGGGGGTACGAGCAGTACTTC. Encoded protein: CASSLARTSGGYEQYF. The rearrangement uses TRBV7-2 and TRBJ2-7; 14 nucleotides line up with TRBD2. The ends lost 0 bases at V and 4 bases at J; junction bases unmatched: 2. The CDR3 has 16 residues. Per germline, CDR1 SGHTA and CDR2 FQGNSA.

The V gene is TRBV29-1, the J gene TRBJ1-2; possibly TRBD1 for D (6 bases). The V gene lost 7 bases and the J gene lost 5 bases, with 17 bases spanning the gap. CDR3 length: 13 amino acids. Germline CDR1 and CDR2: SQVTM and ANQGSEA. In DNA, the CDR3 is TGCAGCGGGTCTGTGGGGGGCAAGTATGGCTACACCTTC. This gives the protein CSGSVGGKYGYTF. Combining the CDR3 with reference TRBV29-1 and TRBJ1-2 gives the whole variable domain SAVISQKPSRDICQRGTSLTIQCQVDSQVTMMFWYRQQPGQSLTLIATANQGSEATYESGFVIDKFPISRPNLTFSTLTVSNMSPEDSSIYLCSGSVGGKYGYTFGSGTRLTVV.

The CDR3: CSAIRSGGQGTYEQYF. In nucleotides, the CDR3 is TGCAGTGCCATTAGATCGGGAGGGCAGGGTACCTACGAGCAGTACTTC. V is TRBV20-1 and J is TRBJ2-7, with 8 bases lining up with TRBD2. The J segment lost 2 bases and the V segment lost 6 bases, leaving 15 bases of the junction unmatched. The CDR3 has 16 amino acids. Germline loops: CDR1 DFQATT, CDR2 SNEGSKA (reference sequence).

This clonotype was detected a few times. CDR3 loop: CASSLHTASSGGVNEQFF. CDR3 DNA sequence: TGTGCCAGCTCACTTCACACCGCATCTAGCGGGGGGGTTAATGAGCAGTTCTTC. The chain joins TRBV18 to TRBJ2-1; 12 bases line up with TRBD2. This CDR3 has 18 amino acids. Trimming took 4 bases from V and 7 from J; bases not matched to a gene: 14. Germline V lookup: CDR1 KGHSH, CDR2 LQKENI.

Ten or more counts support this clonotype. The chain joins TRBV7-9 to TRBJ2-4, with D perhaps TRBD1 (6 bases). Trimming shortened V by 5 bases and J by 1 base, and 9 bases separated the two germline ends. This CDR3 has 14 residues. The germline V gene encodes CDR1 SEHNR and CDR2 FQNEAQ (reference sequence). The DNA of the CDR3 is TGTGCCAGCAGCCCCCAGGGGGCCAAAAACATTCAGTACTTC. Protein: CASSPQGAKNIQYF. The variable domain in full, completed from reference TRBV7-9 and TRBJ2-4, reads DTGVSQNPRHKITKRGQNVTFRCDPISEHNRLYWYRQTLGQGPEFLTYFQNEAQLEKSRLLSDRFSAERPKGSFSTLEIQRTEQGDSAMYLCASSPQGAKNIQYFGAGTRLSVL.

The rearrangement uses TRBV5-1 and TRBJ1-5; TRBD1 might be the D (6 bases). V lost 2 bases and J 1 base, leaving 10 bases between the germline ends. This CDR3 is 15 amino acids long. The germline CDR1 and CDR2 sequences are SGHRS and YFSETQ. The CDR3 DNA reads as TGCGCCAGCAGCTTCGAGGACAGCAGCAATCAGCCCCAGCATTTT. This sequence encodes CASSFEDSSNQPQHF.

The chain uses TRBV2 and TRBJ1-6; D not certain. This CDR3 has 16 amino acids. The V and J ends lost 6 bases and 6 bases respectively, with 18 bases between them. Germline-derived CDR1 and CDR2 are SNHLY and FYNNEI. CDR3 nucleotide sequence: TGTGCCAGCAGGTCCCGACACCTTACCTTTAATTCACCCCTCCACTTT. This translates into CASRSRHLTFNSPLHF.